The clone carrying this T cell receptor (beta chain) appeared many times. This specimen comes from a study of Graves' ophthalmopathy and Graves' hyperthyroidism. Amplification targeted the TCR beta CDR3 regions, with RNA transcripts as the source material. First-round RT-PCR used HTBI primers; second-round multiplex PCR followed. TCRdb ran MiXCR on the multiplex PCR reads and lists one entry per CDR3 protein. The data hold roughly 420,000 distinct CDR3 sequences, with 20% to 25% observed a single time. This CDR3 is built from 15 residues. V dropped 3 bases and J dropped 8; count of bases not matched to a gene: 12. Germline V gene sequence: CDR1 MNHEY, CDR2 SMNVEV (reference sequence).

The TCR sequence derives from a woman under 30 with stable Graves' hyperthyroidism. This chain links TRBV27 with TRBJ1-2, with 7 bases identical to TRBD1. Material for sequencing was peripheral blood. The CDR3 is CASSLSVTGTRGYTF. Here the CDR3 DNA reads TGTGCCAGCAGTTTGTCGGTGACAGGGACGCGCGGCTACACCTTC.